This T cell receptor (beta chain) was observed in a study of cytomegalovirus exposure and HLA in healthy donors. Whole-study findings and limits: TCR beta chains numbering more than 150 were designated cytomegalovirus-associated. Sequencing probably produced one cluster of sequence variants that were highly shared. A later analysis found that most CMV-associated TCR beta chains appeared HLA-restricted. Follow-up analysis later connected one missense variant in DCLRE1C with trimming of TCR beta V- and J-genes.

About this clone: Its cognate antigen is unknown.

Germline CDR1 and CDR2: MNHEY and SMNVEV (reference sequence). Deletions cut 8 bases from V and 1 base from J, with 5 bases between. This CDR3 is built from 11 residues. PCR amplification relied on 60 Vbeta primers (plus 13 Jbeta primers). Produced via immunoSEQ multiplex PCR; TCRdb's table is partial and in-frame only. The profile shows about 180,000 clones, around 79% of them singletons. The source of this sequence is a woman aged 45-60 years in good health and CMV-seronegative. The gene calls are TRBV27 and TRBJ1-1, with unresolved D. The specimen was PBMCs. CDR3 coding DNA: TGTGCCAGCCAGAAGAACACTGAAGCTTTCTTT. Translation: CASQKNTEAFF.